The text below deals with one T cell receptor (beta chain). Documented time point: peripheral blood 6 weeks after treatment start. This sample is drawn from a study of PD-L1 blockade in urothelial cancer. Across the study: Individuals in the cohort had been given 0 to 3 earlier chemotherapy regimens.

This table comes from immunoSEQ multiplex PCR, and its TCRdb copy is limited to in-frame clones, with some not included. The data show 30,000 to 45,000 clones, around four fifths seen once. The receptor's source is a man aged 35 to 55 with urothelial cancer. The specimen comprised PBMCs, sampled around atezolizumab (anti-PD-L1) treatment.

The CDR3 protein is CASSFWTGTDTEAFF. CDR3 DNA: TGTGCCAGCAGTTTCTGGACAGGGACGGATACTGAAGCTTTCTTT. This chain uses TRBV27 with TRBJ1-1; 8 bases fit TRBD1. Germline values: CDR1 MNHEY, CDR2 SMNVEV (reference sequence). V shed 3 bases, J shed 5 bases, and the junction held 8 bases outside the gene matches. The CDR3 extends over 15 amino acids.